These T cell receptor beta chains were read from a single sample in a study of T cell responses to AZD1222 COVID-19 vaccine. Sequenced by immunoSEQ multiplex PCR; TCRdb stores in-frame clones only, minus some. The sample shows 85,000 to 90,000 clones, approximately 90% of them seen only once. This specimen was peripheral blood, taken on day 0 of MenACWY control vaccination. The receptors were gathered from an adult in good health. CDR3s include the opening cysteine and the closing phenylalanine or tryptophan. A D gene is named only where the DNA matches it firmly. Expanded clones are given a class, and other clones once, few, many or no size at all.

j_gene: TRBJ2-5
v_gene: TRBV1
abundance: .
d_gene: .
CDR3nt: TGCACCAGCAGCCAAGCTCCCGGGACTAGCGCCCAAGAGACCCAGTACTTC
CDR3aa: CTSSQAPGTSAQETQYF

j_gene: TRBJ1-4
v_gene: TRBV7-2
abundance: .
d_gene: TRBD1
CDR3nt: TGTGCCAGCAGCTGGACAGGGTCTAATGAAAAACTGTTTTTT
CDR3aa: CASSWTGSNEKLFF

j_gene: TRBJ2-7
v_gene: TRBV28
abundance: once
d_gene: TRBD2
CDR3nt: TGTGCCAGCAGTGCATCCGGGACTACTCGTAGGCAGTACTTC
CDR3aa: CASSASGTTRRQYF

j_gene: TRBJ2-1
v_gene: TRBV28
abundance: once
d_gene: TRBD2
CDR3nt: TGTGCCAGCACCGTAGGACTAGCGGGAGGGGGAAGGGGTGAGCAGTTCTTC
CDR3aa: CASTVGLAGGGRGEQFF

j_gene: TRBJ2-3
v_gene: TRBV3-1/TRBV3-2
abundance: .
d_gene: .
CDR3nt: TGTGCCAGCAGCCAGGTGGTGGCAGATACGCAGTATTTT
CDR3aa: CASSQVVADTQYF

j_gene: TRBJ2-2
v_gene: TRBV18
abundance: .
d_gene: .
CDR3nt: TGTGCCAGCTCACCCTACACCGGGGAGCTGTTTTTT
CDR3aa: CASSPYTGELFF

j_gene: TRBJ1-5
v_gene: TRBV6-2/TRBV6-3
abundance: .
d_gene: .
CDR3nt: TGTGCCAGCAGTTACGCTCTGACCTTCGGCAATCAGCCCCAGCATTTT
CDR3aa: CASSYALTFGNQPQHF

j_gene: TRBJ1-1
v_gene: TRBV28
abundance: few
d_gene: TRBD1
CDR3nt: TGTGCCAGCAGGTGGGACAGGGCGAACACTGAAGCTTTCTTT
CDR3aa: CASRWDRANTEAFF

j_gene: TRBJ1-4
v_gene: TRBV2
abundance: .
d_gene: .
CDR3nt: TGTGCCAGCCGGCAGGGTGGGGAAAAACTGTTTTTT
CDR3aa: CASRQGGEKLFF

j_gene: TRBJ2-7
v_gene: TRBV29-1
abundance: .
d_gene: .
CDR3nt: TGCAGCGTTGTAAAAGGGCCCCAAGGCGAGCAGTACTTC
CDR3aa: CSVVKGPQGEQYF

j_gene: TRBJ1-1
v_gene: TRBV10-3
abundance: .
d_gene: TRBD1
CDR3nt: TGTGCCATCAGGGAGGACAGGCACCCCGGGGACACTGAAGCTTTCTTT
CDR3aa: CAIREDRHPGDTEAFF

j_gene: TRBJ2-7
v_gene: TRBV27
abundance: .
d_gene: .
CDR3nt: TGTGCCAGCAGTTTTGGGGCAGGGCAAAGCTCCTACGAGCAGTACTTC
CDR3aa: CASSFGAGQSSYEQYF

j_gene: TRBJ2-7
v_gene: TRBV9
abundance: .
d_gene: TRBD2
CDR3nt: TGTGCCAGCAATACCGGGACTAGCGACTCCTACGAGCAGTACTTC
CDR3aa: CASNTGTSDSYEQYF

j_gene: TRBJ2-7
v_gene: TRBV13
abundance: .
d_gene: .
CDR3nt: TGTGCCAGCAGCTGGGGGACCTACGAGCAGTACTTC
CDR3aa: CASSWGTYEQYF

j_gene: TRBJ2-1
v_gene: TRBV3-1/TRBV3-2
abundance: .
d_gene: TRBD1
CDR3nt: TGTGCCAGCAGCCAGACAGGGGGAGGCAATGAGCAGTTCTTC
CDR3aa: CASSQTGGGNEQFF

j_gene: TRBJ2-4
v_gene: TRBV29-1
abundance: .
d_gene: .
CDR3nt: TGCAGCGCTGACCAGGGGAGCCAAAACATTCAGTACTTC
CDR3aa: CSADQGSQNIQYF

j_gene: TRBJ1-4
v_gene: TRBV6-6
abundance: once
d_gene: .
CDR3nt: TGTGCCAGCAGTTACACCTCAACTAATGAAAAACTGTTTTTT
CDR3aa: CASSYTSTNEKLFF

j_gene: TRBJ1-5
v_gene: TRBV7-9
abundance: .
d_gene: .
CDR3nt: TGTGCCAGCAGCTTTAGCGGGGGCGGCAATCAGCCCCAGCATTTT
CDR3aa: CASSFSGGGNQPQHF

j_gene: TRBJ2-2
v_gene: TRBV9
abundance: .
d_gene: .
CDR3nt: TGTGCCAGCAGCCCAAGACCTAGGGCAATTGGTCCCGGGGAGCTGTTTTTT
CDR3aa: CASSPRPRAIGPGELFF

j_gene: TRBJ1-5
v_gene: TRBV27
abundance: .
d_gene: .
CDR3nt: TGTGCCAGCAGTTTATCCGCCCAGGGACAGCCCCAGCATTTT
CDR3aa: CASSLSAQGQPQHF

j_gene: TRBJ1-2
v_gene: TRBV28
abundance: .
d_gene: TRBD1
CDR3nt: TGTGCCAGCAGTCGTATTGGGACAGGGGGCGACTATGGCTACACCTTC
CDR3aa: CASSRIGTGGDYGYTF

j_gene: TRBJ1-2
v_gene: TRBV11-2
abundance: once
d_gene: .
CDR3nt: TGTGCCAGCAGCTTACAGGGGAGAGGCTACACCTTC
CDR3aa: CASSLQGRGYTF

j_gene: TRBJ1-2
v_gene: TRBV29-1
abundance: .
d_gene: .
CDR3nt: TGCAGCGTTGGGGGTCAGTCGGGCTATGGCTACACCTTC
CDR3aa: CSVGGQSGYGYTF

j_gene: TRBJ2-1
v_gene: TRBV2
abundance: .
d_gene: TRBD2
CDR3nt: TGTGCCAGCAGCTTTTCTGGACTAGCGGGAATCTACAATGAGCAGTTCTTC
CDR3aa: CASSFSGLAGIYNEQFF

j_gene: TRBJ2-1
v_gene: TRBV5-1
abundance: .
d_gene: TRBD2
CDR3nt: TGCGCCAGCAGCTCCGGACTAGCGGGCTACAATGAGCAGTTCTTC
CDR3aa: CASSSGLAGYNEQFF

j_gene: TRBJ1-3
v_gene: TRBV7-9
abundance: .
d_gene: .
CDR3nt: TGTGCCAGCAGCTTAAGAGGTTTAAACTCTGGAAACACCATATATTTT
CDR3aa: CASSLRGLNSGNTIYF

j_gene: TRBJ1-4
v_gene: TRBV27
abundance: .
d_gene: TRBD1
CDR3nt: TGTGCCAGCAAAGAAACCCGAACAGGGGGGAAACTGTTTTTT
CDR3aa: CASKETRTGGKLFF

j_gene: TRBJ1-1
v_gene: TRBV6-5
abundance: .
d_gene: .
CDR3nt: TGTGCCAGCAGTTACGAGCGAATGAACACTGAAGCTTTCTTT
CDR3aa: CASSYERMNTEAFF

j_gene: TRBJ1-5
v_gene: TRBV7-9
abundance: .
d_gene: .
CDR3nt: TGTGCCAGCAGCTTCGGCAATCAGCCCCAGCATTTT
CDR3aa: CASSFGNQPQHF

j_gene: TRBJ2-1
v_gene: TRBV7-2
abundance: once
d_gene: .
CDR3nt: TGTGCCAGCAGCTTAACGGTTACTGGAAACAATGAGCAGTTCTTC
CDR3aa: CASSLTVTGNNEQFF

j_gene: TRBJ2-1
v_gene: TRBV6-2/TRBV6-3
abundance: .
d_gene: .
CDR3nt: TGTGCCAGCAGTTACTCCCTGCATGAGCAGTTCTTC
CDR3aa: CASSYSLHEQFF

j_gene: TRBJ1-1
v_gene: TRBV19
abundance: .
d_gene: .
CDR3nt: TGTGCCAGTAGTCTCAGAACGAACACTGAAGCTTTCTTT
CDR3aa: CASSLRTNTEAFF

j_gene: TRBJ1-5
v_gene: TRBV5-1
abundance: .
d_gene: TRBD1
CDR3nt: TGCGCCAGCAGCGTCGGGACAGGGGGCAGCAGCAATCAGCCCCAGCATTTT
CDR3aa: CASSVGTGGSSNQPQHF

j_gene: TRBJ2-1
v_gene: TRBV28
abundance: .
d_gene: TRBD2
CDR3nt: TGTGCCAGCAGTGGGACTAGGAGGTTCGATGAGCAGTTCTTC
CDR3aa: CASSGTRRFDEQFF

j_gene: TRBJ1-3
v_gene: TRBV5-1
abundance: .
d_gene: TRBD1
CDR3nt: TGCGCCAGCAGCTTGACATCCAGGGGGCGTGGGAACACCATATATTTT
CDR3aa: CASSLTSRGRGNTIYF

j_gene: TRBJ2-6
v_gene: TRBV6-6
abundance: .
d_gene: .
CDR3nt: TGTGCCAGCAGATGGACAGACCCCGGGGCCAACGTCCTGACTTTC
CDR3aa: CASRWTDPGANVLTF

j_gene: TRBJ2-2
v_gene: TRBV14
abundance: .
d_gene: TRBD2
CDR3nt: TGTGCCAGCAGCTCTCGGACTAGCGTTGACACCGGGGAGCTGTTTTTT
CDR3aa: CASSSRTSVDTGELFF

j_gene: TRBJ2-3
v_gene: TRBV24-1
abundance: once
d_gene: .
CDR3nt: TGTGCCACCAGTGATGGACGGCCGTTGGGGGGAACGCAGTATTTT
CDR3aa: CATSDGRPLGGTQYF

j_gene: TRBJ2-7
v_gene: TRBV15
abundance: .
d_gene: .
CDR3nt: TGTGCCACCAGCAGAGTTGATCCCGAGGGCGAGCAGTACTTC
CDR3aa: CATSRVDPEGEQYF

j_gene: TRBJ2-5
v_gene: TRBV27
abundance: .
d_gene: .
CDR3nt: TGTGCCAGCAAGTCCAGGGGTATCCAAGAGACCCAGTACTTC
CDR3aa: CASKSRGIQETQYF

j_gene: TRBJ2-1
v_gene: TRBV27
abundance: few
d_gene: .
CDR3nt: TGTGCCAGCAGTTTATCGTTGAGTCCTTACAATGAGCAGTTCTTC
CDR3aa: CASSLSLSPYNEQFF

j_gene: TRBJ2-1
v_gene: TRBV5-1
abundance: .
d_gene: .
CDR3nt: TGCGCCAGCAGCGGAGTTATGGACAATGAGCAGTTCTTC
CDR3aa: CASSGVMDNEQFF

j_gene: TRBJ1-2
v_gene: TRBV7-6
abundance: .
d_gene: .
CDR3nt: TGTGCCAGCAGCCCGGGGACGGGAGCTTCCTATGGCTACACCTTC
CDR3aa: CASSPGTGASYGYTF

j_gene: TRBJ2-5
v_gene: TRBV28
abundance: .
d_gene: TRBD2
CDR3nt: TGTGCCAGTTCGGGGGGTTCTCAAGAGACCCAGTACTTC
CDR3aa: CASSGGSQETQYF

j_gene: TRBJ2-7
v_gene: TRBV3-1/TRBV3-2
abundance: .
d_gene: TRBD1
CDR3nt: TGTGCCAGCAGCCACCTACCGGGACAGGGCATCTACGAGCAGTACTTC
CDR3aa: CASSHLPGQGIYEQYF

j_gene: TRBJ2-1
v_gene: TRBV19
abundance: .
d_gene: TRBD1
CDR3nt: TGTGCCAGTAGTACAGGGGGAGATGAGCAGTTCTTC
CDR3aa: CASSTGGDEQFF

j_gene: TRBJ2-1
v_gene: TRBV28
abundance: .
d_gene: TRBD2
CDR3nt: TGTGCCAGCAGTTTTTTGCGGGGGTTAGGCAATGAGCAGTTCTTC
CDR3aa: CASSFLRGLGNEQFF

j_gene: TRBJ2-3
v_gene: TRBV6-5
abundance: few
d_gene: TRBD2
CDR3nt: TGTGCCAGCAGGGGCGGGGGGGCAGATACGCAGTATTTT
CDR3aa: CASRGGGADTQYF

j_gene: TRBJ2-5
v_gene: TRBV18
abundance: .
d_gene: TRBD2
CDR3nt: TGTGCCAGCTGTAGCGGGGGGCCTCAAGAGACCCAGTACTTC
CDR3aa: CASCSGGPQETQYF

j_gene: TRBJ1-1
v_gene: TRBV2
abundance: .
d_gene: .
CDR3nt: TGTGCCAGCAGTGAACTGCAGGTCACTGAAGCTTTCTTT
CDR3aa: CASSELQVTEAFF

j_gene: TRBJ2-5
v_gene: TRBV5-5
abundance: .
d_gene: .
CDR3nt: TGTGCCAGCAGCCTGACCCGGGAGACCCAGTACTTC
CDR3aa: CASSLTRETQYF

j_gene: TRBJ1-2
v_gene: TRBV2
abundance: .
d_gene: .
CDR3nt: TGTGCCAGCAGGGCCCCAGGGGATGGCTACACCTTC
CDR3aa: CASRAPGDGYTF

j_gene: TRBJ1-1
v_gene: TRBV19
abundance: .
d_gene: TRBD1
CDR3nt: TGTGCCAGTAGTGCCGGGACAGGGGATTCTAACACTGAAGCTTTCTTT
CDR3aa: CASSAGTGDSNTEAFF

j_gene: TRBJ1-2
v_gene: TRBV6-6
abundance: .
d_gene: .
CDR3nt: TGTGCCAGCAGTACCCTGACAGATACTAACTATGGCTACACCTTC
CDR3aa: CASSTLTDTNYGYTF

j_gene: TRBJ2-2
v_gene: TRBV19
abundance: .
d_gene: .
CDR3nt: TGTGCCAGTAGTTGGGACGGAAACACCGGGGAGCTGTTTTTT
CDR3aa: CASSWDGNTGELFF

j_gene: TRBJ1-3
v_gene: TRBV9
abundance: .
d_gene: .
CDR3nt: TGTGCCAGCAGCGCGGGGGAAGGACGGCACTCTGGAAACACCATATATTTT
CDR3aa: CASSAGEGRHSGNTIYF

j_gene: TRBJ2-3
v_gene: TRBV13
abundance: .
d_gene: TRBD2
CDR3nt: TGTGCCAGCAGCTTAGCTAGCGGGACAGATACGCAGTATTTT
CDR3aa: CASSLASGTDTQYF

j_gene: TRBJ1-1
v_gene: TRBV11-2
abundance: .
d_gene: .
CDR3nt: TGTGCCAGCAGCCAGCCGGGACGGATGAACACTGAAGCTTTCTTT
CDR3aa: CASSQPGRMNTEAFF